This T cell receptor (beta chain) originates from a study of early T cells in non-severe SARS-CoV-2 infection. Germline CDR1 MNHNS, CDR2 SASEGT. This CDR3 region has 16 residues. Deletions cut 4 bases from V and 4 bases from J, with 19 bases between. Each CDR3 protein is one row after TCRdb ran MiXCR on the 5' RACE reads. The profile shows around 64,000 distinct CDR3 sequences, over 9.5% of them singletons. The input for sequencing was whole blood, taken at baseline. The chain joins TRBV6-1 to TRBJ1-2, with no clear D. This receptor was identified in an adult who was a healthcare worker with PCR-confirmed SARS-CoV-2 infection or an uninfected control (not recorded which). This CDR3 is CASSGAATTIFYGYTF. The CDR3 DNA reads TGTGCCAGCAGTGGGGCAGCAACTACCATATTCTATGGCTACACCTTC.